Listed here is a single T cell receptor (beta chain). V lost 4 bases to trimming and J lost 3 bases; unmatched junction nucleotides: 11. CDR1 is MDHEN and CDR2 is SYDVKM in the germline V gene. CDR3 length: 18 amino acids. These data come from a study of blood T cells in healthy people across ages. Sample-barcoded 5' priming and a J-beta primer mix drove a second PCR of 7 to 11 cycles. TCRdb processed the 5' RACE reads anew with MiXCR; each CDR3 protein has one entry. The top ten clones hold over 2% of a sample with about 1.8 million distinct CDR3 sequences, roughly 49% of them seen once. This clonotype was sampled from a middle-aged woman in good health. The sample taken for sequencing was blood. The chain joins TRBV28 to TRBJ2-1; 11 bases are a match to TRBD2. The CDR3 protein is CASSSLTGTSGYYNEQFF. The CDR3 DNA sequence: TGTGCCAGCAGTTCCTTGACCGGGACTAGCGGATACTACAATGAGCAGTTCTTC.